This TCR beta chain was found in a study of T cells in Graves' hyperthyroidism and ophthalmopathy. With 6 bases clipped from V and 4 bases from J, the junction kept 4 bases outside the gene matches. The length of the CDR3 is 15 residues. Germline V gene data show CDR1 as SGHRS and CDR2 as YFSETQ. RNA transcripts gave rise to amplified TCR beta CDR3 regions. First-round RT-PCR with HTBI primers amplified the TCR CDR3 region. Each CDR3 protein is one row after TCRdb ran MiXCR on the multiplex PCR reads. This table holds approximately 400,000 distinct CDR3 sequences, 14% to 15% found once. This clonotype was seen at least ten times.

The specimen was blood. V usage is TRBV5-1 and J usage is TRBJ2-1; TRBD2 agrees at 13 bases. The TCR was taken from a woman in her 30s with Graves' hyperthyroidism. The CDR3: CASNGLAGAYNEQFF. The CDR3 coding sequence is TGCGCCAGCAACGGACTAGCGGGAGCTTACAATGAGCAGTTCTTC.